This T cell receptor (beta chain) is from a study of shared clonotypes between healthy human individuals. About the research overall: The study enrolled two women and three men aged 18 to 49.

Germline V lookup: CDR1 SGHRS, CDR2 YFSETQ. With V trimmed by 0 bases and J by 4 bases, 2 bases remained unmatched. This CDR3 has 14 residues. Some clones are missing from TCRdb's copy, which holds only in-frame ones; the method was immunoSEQ multiplex PCR. The table records approximately 2.1 million clones, over 90% of them present only once. Study-level results: Memory subsets generally showed lower estimated richness than naive subsets. Sharing of clonotypes among donors was expected to vary with sequencing depth.

As regards this clone: The antigen is not known. Other DNA variants within this sample encode the same CDR3.

The sequenced sample was naive CD4+ T cells from PBMCs. Subset given: CD45RA+ positively selected. This receptor was taken from a man between 18 and 29 years old in good health. Some clones in this sample may be carry-over from other donors' samples. The chain is built from TRBV5-1 and TRBJ2-7, with 9 bases that match TRBD1. CDR3 coding DNA: TGCGCCAGCAGCTTGGCTGGACAGGGGTACGAGCAGTACTTC. Encoded protein: CASSLAGQGYEQYF.